The 21 T cell receptor beta chains below all came from one sample that was sequenced in a study of blood T cells in healthy people across ages. Primers used in a second PCR of roughly 7 to 12 cycles were a sample-barcoded 5' primer and a J-beta primer mix. One entry per CDR3 protein, called by TCRdb with MiXCR from the 5' RACE reads. The data hold around 1.7 million distinct CDR3 sequences, with roughly 27% observed a single time. Source material: blood. These receptors were collected from a woman under 40 in good health.

Here the CDR3 reads CASSWDRAPPLHF. As DNA, the CDR3 is TGTGCCAGCAGCTGGGACAGGGCCCCACCCCTCCACTTT. The chain couples TRBV6-5 to TRBJ1-6; 9 positions agree with TRBD1. V lost 6 bases and J lost 11; bases outside the gene matches: 5. The germline gives CDR1 MNHEY, CDR2 SVGAGI. This CDR3 contains 13 residues.

About this clonotype itself: A read error is possible here, since a much larger clone lies one base away. The rearrangement joins TRBV28 to TRBJ2-5; weak D call: TRBD1 (5 bases). The CDR3 is made up of 13 amino acids. Germline assignment: CDR1 MDHEN and CDR2 SYDVKM. The CDR3 sequence: CAGRHQGLGTQYF. The CDR3 DNA reads as TGTGCCGGCAGACACCAGGGTCTAGGGACCCAGTACTTC.

The chain recombines TRBV11-2 with TRBJ2-3; D tentatively fits TRBD1 or TRBD2 (5 bases each). This CDR3 has 15 residues. V lost 5 bases to trimming and J lost 5 bases, with 17 bases between them. Germline V gene sequence: CDR1 SGHAT, CDR2 FQNNGV. As DNA, the CDR3 is TGTGCCAGCAGCCGAGGGGCGTCACGAGGAGATACGCAGTATTTT. Translation gives CASSRGASRGDTQYF.

The sample holds many counts of this clonotype. The chain carries TRBV20-1 and TRBJ2-5; maybe TRBD2 (5 bases). V was pared by 2 bases and J by 6 bases, with 16 bases between. Germline-derived CDR1 and CDR2 are DFQATT and SNEGSKA (reference sequence). The CDR3 extends over 14 amino acids. The CDR3 spells CSARPQGSFQTQYF. The CDR3 DNA follows: TGCAGTGCTAGACCCCAAGGGAGTTTCCAGACCCAGTACTTC.

This clonotype occurred a few times. The rearrangement links TRBV5-1 to TRBJ1-1; the D is unclear. The length of the CDR3 is 13 residues. Trimming took off 3 bases at V and 5 bases at J, with 11 bases between the two ends. Germline-derived CDR1 and CDR2 are SGHRS and YFSETQ. CDR3 sequence reads: CASSSDGGTEAFF. The CDR3, as DNA: TGCGCCAGCAGCTCGGACGGAGGAACTGAAGCTTTCTTT.

This clonotype was found a few times. The CDR3 sequence: CASSPSGPPYNEQFF. CDR3 DNA: TGTGCCAGCAGTCCATCGGGTCCTCCGTACAATGAGCAGTTCTTC. The chain links TRBV6-5 to TRBJ2-1, with D unresolved. Between the trimmed V and J ends, which lost 5 bases and 4 bases, there was a span of 15 bases. Looked up from germline, CDR1 is MNHEY and CDR2 is SVGAGI. The CDR3 runs to 15 residues.

The V call is TRBV9, the J call TRBJ1-2; D call uncertain. V was trimmed by 0 bases and J by 4 bases, leaving 10 bases between them. The germline CDR1 and CDR2 sequences are SGDLS and YYNGEE. The CDR3 spans 14 residues. The CDR3 region is CASSVGRTRYGYTF. The CDR3 DNA sequence: TGTGCCAGCAGCGTAGGGAGGACCCGCTATGGCTACACCTTC.

This clonotype was observed a handful of times. The CDR3 sequence is CASSFQDSSTDTQYF. CDR3 coding DNA: TGTGCCAGCAGCTTCCAGGATTCTAGCACAGATACGCAGTATTTT. The chain is built from TRBV7-9 and TRBJ2-3; D is uncertain. The CDR3 totals 15 residues. Trimming removed 3 bases at V and 0 bases at J, with 10 bases between. Germline V lookup: CDR1 SEHNR, CDR2 FQNEAQ (reference sequence).

The chain combines TRBV5-1 with TRBJ2-5, with 7 positions matching TRBD2. The V and J ends lost 0 bases and 5 bases, in that order; junction bases with no gene match: 7. This CDR3 comprises 15 residues. Germline V gives CDR1 SGHRS, CDR2 YFSETQ. The chain's CDR3 is CASSLDLAGAETQYF. As DNA, the CDR3 is TGCGCCAGCAGCTTGGATCTTGCGGGAGCGGAGACCCAGTACTTC.

V usage is TRBV4-1 and J usage is TRBJ1-2, with 7 bases identical to TRBD1. The CDR3 is made up of 16 amino acids. Germline V lookup: CDR1 MGHRA, CDR2 YSYEKL. V dropped 1 base and J dropped 4; count of bases not matched to a gene: 9. This CDR3 is CASSQALDRSGYGYTF. The CDR3, as DNA: TGCGCCAGCAGCCAAGCCCTGGACAGGTCCGGCTATGGCTACACCTTC.

This clonotype was detected once. A read error may account for a junction end that differs from germline. The gene calls are TRBV6-6 and TRBJ2-6; tentative D call: TRBD2 (5 bases). The CDR3 has 15 residues. In germline, CDR1 is MNHNY, CDR2 SVGAGI (reference sequence). The CDR3 DNA is TGTGCCAGCAGCCTCCGGAGGTCTGGGACCAACGTCCTGACTTTC. This translates into CASSLRRSGTNVLTF.

The rearrangement joins TRBV27 to TRBJ2-1, with TRBD2 matching over 14 bases. The V and J ends lost 6 bases and 4 bases, in that order; junction bases with no gene match: 8. This CDR3 region has 17 residues. Germline V gene sequence: CDR1 MNHEY, CDR2 SMNVEV (reference sequence). This CDR3 reads CASSARLAGGRYNEQFF. Here the CDR3 DNA reads TGTGCCAGCAGCGCTCGACTAGCGGGGGGGCGTTACAATGAGCAGTTCTTC.

This clonotype was counted only a few times. The chain recombines TRBV7-9 with TRBJ1-4, with D possibly being TRBD1 (6 bases). The CDR3 is 16 amino acids. Per the germline V gene, CDR1 is SEHNR and CDR2 is FQNEAQ (reference sequence). Trimming pared 3 bases from V and 3 bases from J, leaving 14 bases between. As DNA, the CDR3 is TGTGCCAGCAGCTTGATGTGGACAGCCTCTAATGAAAAACTGTTTTTT. This gives the protein CASSLMWTASNEKLFF.

Points on this clonotype: A clone one base away is much larger, so this may be a read error. The rearrangement links TRBV20-1 to TRBJ1-2; no firm D call. This CDR3 comprises 13 residues. Per the germline V gene, CDR1 is DFQATT and CDR2 is SNEGSKA (reference sequence). V lost 0 bases to trimming and J lost 10 bases, with 15 bases between them. CDR3 protein: CSARDQRDRVYTF. The CDR3 DNA sequence: TGCAGTGCTAGAGATCAGCGGGATAGAGTCTACACCTTC.

This clonotype was seen more than once but under ten times. V gene TRBV2 combines with J gene TRBJ2-4; possibly TRBD2 for D (6 bases). V lost 6 bases and J 2 bases, leaving 14 bases between the germline ends. Looked up from germline, CDR1 is SNHLY and CDR2 is FYNNEI. CDR3 size: 15 residues. CDR3 nucleotides: TGTGCCAGCAGGGAGTCTAGCGTAACCAAAAACATTCAGTACTTC. It codes for CASRESSVTKNIQYF. Together with reference TRBV2 and TRBJ2-4, the CDR3 gives the full variable domain: EPEVTQTPSHQVTQMGQEVILRCVPISNHLYFYWYRQILGQKVEFLVSFYNNEISEKSEIFDDQFSVERPDGSNFTLKIRSTKLEDSAMYFCASRESSVTKNIQYFGAGTRLSVL.

This chain uses TRBV12-3 or TRBV12-4 with TRBJ2-1; 14 nucleotides match TRBD2. The trim removed 5 bases at V and 5 bases at J, leaving 14 bases unmatched. This CDR3 region has 19 residues. This CDR3 reads CASSPTGTSGRKPNNEQFF. Written as DNA, the CDR3 is TGTGCCAGCAGTCCTACCGGGACTAGCGGGAGAAAACCCAACAATGAGCAGTTCTTC.

A word on this clonotype: A read error is possible here, since a much larger clone lies one base away. The chain couples TRBV2 to TRBJ2-3; D is perhaps TRBD1 (6 bases). CDR1 is SNHLY and CDR2 is FYNNEI in the germline V gene. CDR3 length: 14 amino acids. CDR3: CASRLQGSTDTRYF. The CDR3 DNA follows: TGTGCCAGCAGGTTACAGGGAAGCACAGATACGCGGTATTTT.

This clonotype has a count of ten or more. The chain combines TRBV29-1 with TRBJ1-1; D call uncertain. V dropped 3 bases and J dropped 6 bases, with 14 bases sitting between them. This CDR3 spans 13 amino acids. The germline CDR1 and CDR2 sequences are SQVTM and ANQGSEA. CDR3 sequence reads: CSVDWLQGAEAFF. The DNA for the CDR3 is TGCAGCGTTGATTGGCTTCAAGGCGCTGAAGCTTTCTTT.

This clonotype was observed a handful of times. One junction end does not reproduce the germline sequence, and a read error may be involved. DNA for the CDR3: TGTGCCACCGGGAGCCAGAAGGACGAGCGGTACTTC. It is translated as CATGSQKDERYF. The V and J genes are TRBV15 and TRBJ2-7; D may be TRBD2 (5 bases). Germline CDR1 and CDR2: LNHNV and YYDKDF (reference sequence). This CDR3 comprises 12 residues.

The J gene is TRBJ2-1, the V gene TRBV5-1; D may be TRBD2 (5 bases). V was pared by 4 bases and J by 7 bases, with 24 bases between. Germline values: CDR1 SGHRS, CDR2 YFSETQ. The CDR3 totals 17 residues. The CDR3 is CASSLPFKAEIRNEQFF. The DNA for the CDR3 is TGCGCCAGCAGCCTACCATTTAAAGCGGAGATTCGGAATGAGCAGTTCTTC.

Here the CDR3 reads CASSSGQGETQFF. The CDR3 DNA reads as TGTGCCAGCAGTTCCGGACAGGGGGAGACCCAGTTCTTC. The rearrangement uses TRBV12-3 or TRBV12-4 and TRBJ2-1, with 10 positions matching TRBD1. J lost 13 bases, V lost 4 bases, and 7 bases had no gene match. There are 13 residues in the CDR3.